This T cell receptor (beta chain) was sequenced in a study of shared T cell receptors in the human thymus. Here immunoSEQ multiplex PCR was the method, and the copy in TCRdb shows in-frame clones only, minus some. The top ten clones hold 0.0094% of a sample with hundreds of thousands of clones, roughly 86% of them seen once. Germline assignment: CDR1 SGHDN and CDR2 FVKESK. This CDR3 contains 16 residues. The V end was cut by 4 bases, the J end by 0 bases, with 12 bases between. These data were also filed under a second study, of human thymus T cells. That paper adds: Corrective surgery for congenital heart defects was being performed on the healthy Finnish infants who were the donors. The thymus tissue came from resections taken during corrective heart surgery. It looked as if thymic and blood repertoires used V and J genes in a biased way. Thymic repertoires from unrelated individuals overlapped highly, related research reported.

The TCR was taken from a boy in the first two years of life with a congenital heart defect. The chain combines TRBV14 with TRBJ2-2; a weak D match, TRBD2 (6 bases). Sequenced: thymocytes. The CDR3 sequence is CASSPGLPANTGELFF. The CDR3 DNA reads as TGTGCCAGCAGCCCGGGACTTCCCGCGAACACCGGGGAGCTGTTTTTT.